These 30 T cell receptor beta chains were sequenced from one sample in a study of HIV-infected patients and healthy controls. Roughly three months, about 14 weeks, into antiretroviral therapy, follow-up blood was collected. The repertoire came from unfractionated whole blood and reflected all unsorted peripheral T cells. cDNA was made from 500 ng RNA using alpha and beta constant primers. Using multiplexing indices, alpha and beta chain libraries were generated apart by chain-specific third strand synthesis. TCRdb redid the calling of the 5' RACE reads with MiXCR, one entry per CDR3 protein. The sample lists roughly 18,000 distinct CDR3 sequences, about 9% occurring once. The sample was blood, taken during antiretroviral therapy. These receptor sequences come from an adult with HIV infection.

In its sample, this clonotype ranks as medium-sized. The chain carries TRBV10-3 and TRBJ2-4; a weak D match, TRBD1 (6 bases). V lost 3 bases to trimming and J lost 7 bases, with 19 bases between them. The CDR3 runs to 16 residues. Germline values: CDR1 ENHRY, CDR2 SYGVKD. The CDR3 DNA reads TGTGCCATCAGTGACCCGGACAGAGGCTCCTTGAACATTCAGTACTTC. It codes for CAISDPDRGSLNIQYF.

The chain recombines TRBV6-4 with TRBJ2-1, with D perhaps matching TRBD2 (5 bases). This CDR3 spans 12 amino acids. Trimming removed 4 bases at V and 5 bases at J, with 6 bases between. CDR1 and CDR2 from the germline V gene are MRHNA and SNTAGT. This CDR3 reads CASSVTNNEQFF. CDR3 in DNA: TGTGCCAGCAGTGTGACTAACAATGAGCAGTTCTTC.

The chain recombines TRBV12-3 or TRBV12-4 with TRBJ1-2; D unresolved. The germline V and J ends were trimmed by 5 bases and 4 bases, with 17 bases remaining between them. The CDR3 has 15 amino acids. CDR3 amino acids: CASSPAPLAVYGYTF. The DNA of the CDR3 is TGTGCCAGCAGTCCAGCCCCCTTGGCGGTCTATGGCTACACCTTC.

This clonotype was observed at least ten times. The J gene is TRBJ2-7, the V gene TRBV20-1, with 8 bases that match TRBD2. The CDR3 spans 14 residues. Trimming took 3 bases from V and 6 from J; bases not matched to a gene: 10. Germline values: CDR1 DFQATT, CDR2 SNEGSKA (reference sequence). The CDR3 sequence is CSASWVAGGGEQYF. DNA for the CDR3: TGCAGTGCTAGTTGGGTCGCGGGAGGAGGCGAGCAGTACTTC.

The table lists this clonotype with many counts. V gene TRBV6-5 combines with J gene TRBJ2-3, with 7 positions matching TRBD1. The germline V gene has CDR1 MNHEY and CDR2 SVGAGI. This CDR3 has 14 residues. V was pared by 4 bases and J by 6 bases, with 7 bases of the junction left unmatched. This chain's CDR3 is CASSWGTEGDTQYF. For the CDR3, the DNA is TGTGCCAGCAGTTGGGGGACAGAGGGGGATACGCAGTATTTT.

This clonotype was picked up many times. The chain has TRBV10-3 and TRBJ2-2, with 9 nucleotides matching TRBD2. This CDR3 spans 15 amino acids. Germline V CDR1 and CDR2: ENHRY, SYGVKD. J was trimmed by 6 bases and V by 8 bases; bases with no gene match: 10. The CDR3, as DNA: TGTGCCATCGCCGGGGGACTAGCTGGGGCCGGGGAGCTGTTTTTT. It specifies CAIAGGLAGAGELFF.

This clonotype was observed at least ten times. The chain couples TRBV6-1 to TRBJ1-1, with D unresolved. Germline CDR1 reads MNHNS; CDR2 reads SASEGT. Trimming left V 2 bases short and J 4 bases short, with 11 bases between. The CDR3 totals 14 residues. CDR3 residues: CASSENGLRTEAFF. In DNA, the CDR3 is TGTGCCAGCAGTGAAAACGGCCTGCGCACTGAAGCTTTCTTT.

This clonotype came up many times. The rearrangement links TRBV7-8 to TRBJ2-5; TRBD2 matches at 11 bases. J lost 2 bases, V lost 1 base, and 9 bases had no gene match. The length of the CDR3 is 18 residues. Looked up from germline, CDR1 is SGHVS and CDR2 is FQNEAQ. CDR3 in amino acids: CASSLEAGLAVFQETQYF. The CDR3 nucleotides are TGTGCCAGCAGCTTAGAAGCGGGACTAGCGGTTTTTCAAGAGACCCAGTACTTC.

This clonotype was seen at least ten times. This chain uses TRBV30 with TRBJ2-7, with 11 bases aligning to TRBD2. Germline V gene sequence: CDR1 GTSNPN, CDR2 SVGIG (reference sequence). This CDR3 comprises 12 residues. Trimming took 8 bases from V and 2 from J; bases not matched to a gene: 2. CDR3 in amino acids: CAVGLAAYEQYF. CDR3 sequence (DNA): TGTGCCGTGGGACTAGCGGCCTACGAGCAGTACTTC.

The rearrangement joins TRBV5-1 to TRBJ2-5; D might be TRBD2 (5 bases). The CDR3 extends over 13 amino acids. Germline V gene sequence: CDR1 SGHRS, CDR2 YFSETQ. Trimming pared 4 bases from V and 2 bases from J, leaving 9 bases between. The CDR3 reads CASSLDLQETQYF. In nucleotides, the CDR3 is TGCGCCAGCAGCCTGGACTTACAAGAGACCCAGTACTTC.

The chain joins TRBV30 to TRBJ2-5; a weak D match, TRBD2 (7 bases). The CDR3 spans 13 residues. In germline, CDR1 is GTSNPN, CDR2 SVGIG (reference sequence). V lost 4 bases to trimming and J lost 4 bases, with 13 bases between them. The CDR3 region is CAWIGGAPETQYF. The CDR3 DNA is TGTGCCTGGATAGGGGGGGCCCCAGAGACCCAGTACTTC.

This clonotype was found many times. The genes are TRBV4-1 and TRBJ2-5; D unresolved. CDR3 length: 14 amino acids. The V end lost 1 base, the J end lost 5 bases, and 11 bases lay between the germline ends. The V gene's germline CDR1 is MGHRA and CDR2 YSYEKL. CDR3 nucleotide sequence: TGCGCCAGCAGCCAAGTAACGGCTTTGGAGACCCAGTACTTC. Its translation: CASSQVTALETQYF.

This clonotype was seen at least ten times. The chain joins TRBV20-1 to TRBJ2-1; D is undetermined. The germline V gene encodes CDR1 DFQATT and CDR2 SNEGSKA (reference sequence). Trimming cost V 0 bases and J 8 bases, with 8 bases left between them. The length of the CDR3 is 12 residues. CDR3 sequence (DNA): TGCAGTGCTAGAGATCGGTGGGATGAGCAGTTCTTC. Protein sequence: CSARDRWDEQFF.

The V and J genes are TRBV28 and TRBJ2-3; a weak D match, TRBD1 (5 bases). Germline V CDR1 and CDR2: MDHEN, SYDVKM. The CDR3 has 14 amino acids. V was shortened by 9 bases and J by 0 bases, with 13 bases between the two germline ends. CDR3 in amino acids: CASIPGHSTDTQYF. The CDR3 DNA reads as TGTGCCAGTATCCCAGGGCATAGCACAGATACGCAGTATTTT. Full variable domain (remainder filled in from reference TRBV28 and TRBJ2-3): DVKVTQSSRYLVKRTGEKVFLECVQDMDHENMFWYRQDPGLGLRLIYFSYDVKMKEKGDIPEGYSVSREKKERFSLILESASTNQTSMYLCASIPGHSTDTQYFGPGTRLTVL.

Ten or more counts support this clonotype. The CDR3, as DNA: TGTGCCAGTAGTATAGGGGGAGGGTTTAGCAATCAGCCCCAGCATTTT. Amino acids: CASSIGGGFSNQPQHF. This sequence joins TRBV19 and TRBJ1-5; the D is unclear. Germline CDR1 LNHDA, CDR2 SQIVND (reference sequence). The CDR3 spans 16 residues. Trimming removed 1 base at V and 0 bases at J, with 10 bases between.

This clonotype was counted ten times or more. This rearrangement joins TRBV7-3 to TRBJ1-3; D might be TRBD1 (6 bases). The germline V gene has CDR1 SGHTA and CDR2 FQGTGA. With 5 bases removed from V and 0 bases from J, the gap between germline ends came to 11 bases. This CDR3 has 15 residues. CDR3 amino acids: CASSPGDSSGNTIYF. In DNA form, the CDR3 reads TGTGCCAGCAGCCCAGGGGATAGCTCTGGAAACACCATATATTTT.

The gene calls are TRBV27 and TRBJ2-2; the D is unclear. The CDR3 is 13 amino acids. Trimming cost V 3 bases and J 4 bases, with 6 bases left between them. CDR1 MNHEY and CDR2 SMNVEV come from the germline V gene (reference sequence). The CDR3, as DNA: TGTGCCAGCAGTTTTCCCGGCACCGGGGAGCTGTTTTTT. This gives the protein CASSFPGTGELFF.

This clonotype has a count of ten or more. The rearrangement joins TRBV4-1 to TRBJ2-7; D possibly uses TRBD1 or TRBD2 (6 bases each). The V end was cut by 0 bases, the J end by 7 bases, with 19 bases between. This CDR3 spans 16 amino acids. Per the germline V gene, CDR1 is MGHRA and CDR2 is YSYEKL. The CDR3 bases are TGCGCCAGCAGCCAAGATGTGGGGGCCCCTGGGGGGGAGCAGTACTTC. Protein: CASSQDVGAPGGEQYF.

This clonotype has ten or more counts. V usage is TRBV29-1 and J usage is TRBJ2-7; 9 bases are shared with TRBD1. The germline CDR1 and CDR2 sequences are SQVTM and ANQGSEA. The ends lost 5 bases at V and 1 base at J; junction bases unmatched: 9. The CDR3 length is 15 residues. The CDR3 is CSVNLGDRDSYEQYF. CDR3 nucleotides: TGCAGCGTTAACTTAGGGGACAGGGATTCCTACGAGCAGTACTTC.

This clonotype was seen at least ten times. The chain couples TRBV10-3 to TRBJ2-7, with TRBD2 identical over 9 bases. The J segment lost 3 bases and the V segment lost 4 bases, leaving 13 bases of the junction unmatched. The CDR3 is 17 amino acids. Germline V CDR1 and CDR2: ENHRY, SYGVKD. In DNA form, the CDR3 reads TGTGCCATCAGTGGCGGTAGCGGGAGCAGTGATAACTACGAGCAGTACTTC. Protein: CAISGGSGSSDNYEQYF.

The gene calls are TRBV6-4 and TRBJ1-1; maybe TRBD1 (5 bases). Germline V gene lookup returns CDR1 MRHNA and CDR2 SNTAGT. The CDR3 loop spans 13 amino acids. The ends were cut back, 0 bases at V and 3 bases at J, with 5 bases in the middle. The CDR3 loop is CASSDSTDTEAFF. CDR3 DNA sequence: TGTGCCAGCAGTGACTCGACAGACACTGAAGCTTTCTTT.

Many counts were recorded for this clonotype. The chain's CDR3 is CAISGTFYTEAFF. Written as DNA, the CDR3 is TGTGCCATCTCTGGGACTTTTTACACTGAAGCTTTCTTT. The rearrangement links TRBV6-1 to TRBJ1-1, with D possibly TRBD1 on 5 matching bases. Between the trimmed V and J ends, which lost 10 bases and 3 bases, there was a span of 15 bases. Per germline, CDR1 MNHNS and CDR2 SASEGT. The CDR3 has 13 residues.

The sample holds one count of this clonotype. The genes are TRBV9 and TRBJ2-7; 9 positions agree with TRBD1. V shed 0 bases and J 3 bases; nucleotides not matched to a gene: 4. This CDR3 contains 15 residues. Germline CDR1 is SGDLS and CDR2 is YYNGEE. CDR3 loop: CASSVDVTGGYEQYF. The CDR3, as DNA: TGTGCCAGCAGCGTAGATGTGACAGGGGGCTACGAGCAGTACTTC.

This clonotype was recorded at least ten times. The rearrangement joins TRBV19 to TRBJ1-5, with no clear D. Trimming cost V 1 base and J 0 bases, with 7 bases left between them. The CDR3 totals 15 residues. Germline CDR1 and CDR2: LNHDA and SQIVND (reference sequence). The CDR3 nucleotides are TGTGCCAGTAGTATAGGAGGATTTAGCAATCAGCCCCAGCATTTT. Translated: CASSIGGFSNQPQHF.

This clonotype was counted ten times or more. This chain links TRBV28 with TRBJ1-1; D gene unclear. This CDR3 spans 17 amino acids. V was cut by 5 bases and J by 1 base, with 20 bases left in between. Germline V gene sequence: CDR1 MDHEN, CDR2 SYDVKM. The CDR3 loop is CASSPFPGISQNTEAFF. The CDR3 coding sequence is TGTGCCAGCAGTCCCTTTCCCGGCATCTCCCAGAACACTGAAGCTTTCTTT. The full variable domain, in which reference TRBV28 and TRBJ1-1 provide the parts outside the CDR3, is DVKVTQSSRYLVKRTGEKVFLECVQDMDHENMFWYRQDPGLGLRLIYFSYDVKMKEKGDIPEGYSVSREKKERFSLILESASTNQTSMYLCASSPFPGISQNTEAFFGQGTRLTVV.

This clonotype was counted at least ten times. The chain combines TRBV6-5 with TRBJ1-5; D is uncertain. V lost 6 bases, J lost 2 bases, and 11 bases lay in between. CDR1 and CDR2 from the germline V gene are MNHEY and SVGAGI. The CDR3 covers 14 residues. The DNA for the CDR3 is TGTGCCAGCAGCGACCCCTGGGGCAATCAGCCCCAGCATTTT. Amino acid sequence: CASSDPWGNQPQHF.

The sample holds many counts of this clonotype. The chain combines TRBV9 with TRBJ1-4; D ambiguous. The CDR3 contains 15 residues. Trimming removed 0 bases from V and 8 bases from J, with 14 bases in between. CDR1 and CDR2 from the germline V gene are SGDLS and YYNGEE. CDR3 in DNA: TGTGCCAGCAGCGTAGATCGAGACGGACGGGAAAAACTGTTTTTT. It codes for CASSVDRDGREKLFF. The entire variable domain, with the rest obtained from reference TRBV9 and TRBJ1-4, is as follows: DSGVTQTPKHLITATGQRVTLRCSPRSGDLSVYWYQQSLDQGLQFLIQYYNGEERAKGNILERFSAQQFPDLHSELNLSSLELGDSALYFCASSVDRDGREKLFFGSGTQLSVL.

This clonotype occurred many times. CDR3 sequence (DNA): TGTGCCAGCTCACCGTCCCGGGGCCACTCTGGAAACACCATATATTTT. Its translation is CASSPSRGHSGNTIYF. The chain uses TRBV18 and TRBJ1-3, with D possibly being TRBD1 (5 bases). The germline V gene encodes CDR1 KGHSH and CDR2 LQKENI. The CDR3 length is 16 residues. Trimming took 3 bases from V and 0 from J, leaving 12 bases between them.

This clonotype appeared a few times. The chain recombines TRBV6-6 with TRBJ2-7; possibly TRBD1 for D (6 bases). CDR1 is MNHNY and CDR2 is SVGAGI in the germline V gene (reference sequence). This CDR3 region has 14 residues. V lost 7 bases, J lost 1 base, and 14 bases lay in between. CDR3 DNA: TGTGCCAGCATTGACGAAGGGGGTTCCTACGAGCAGTACTTC. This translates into CASIDEGGSYEQYF.

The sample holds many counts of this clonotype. CDR3 DNA: TGTGCCAGCAAAAAACAGGGGAGCAATGAGCAGTTCTTC. Translating it yields CASKKQGSNEQFF. The rearrangement joins TRBV6-5 to TRBJ2-1; 7 positions match TRBD1. Trimming at V came to 7 bases and at J to 6 bases, leaving 6 bases not matched to a gene. The germline V gene has CDR1 MNHEY and CDR2 SVGAGI. The CDR3 spans 13 residues.